This entry lists 29 T cell receptor beta chains sequenced from one sample in a study of blood T cells in healthy people across ages. The second PCR ran about 6 to 12 cycles with a sample-barcoded 5' primer and J-beta primers. TCRdb ran MiXCR on the 5' RACE reads and lists one entry per CDR3 protein. The table shows roughly 1.7 million distinct CDR3 sequences, with 34% occurring only once. Sequencing was performed on blood. These receptors were collected from a woman aged 25 to 39 in good health.

This clonotype is a singleton in its sample. J is TRBJ2-5 and V is TRBV28, with TRBD1 identical over 10 bases. Judging by the DNA end, TRBJ2-7 fits better; the J call may be wrong. The germline V gene encodes CDR1 MDHEN and CDR2 SYDVKM. The CDR3 runs 15 residues. The CDR3 here is CASSLPGTGVHEQYF. CDR3 nucleotide sequence: TGTGCCAGCAGTTTACCCGGGACAGGGGTCCACGAGCAGTACTTC.

The CDR3 DNA reads TGTGCCATCAGGGGTTGGGACAGGGCCTACGAGCAGTACTTC. Its translation: CAIRGWDRAYEQYF. This chain links TRBV10-3 with TRBJ2-7, with 9 positions matching TRBD1. Germline-derived CDR1 and CDR2 are ENHRY and SYGVKD. V gave up 6 bases and J gave up 2 bases; unmatched junction bases: 5. There are 14 residues in the CDR3.

The chain links TRBV3-1 to TRBJ2-2, with D possibly matching TRBD1 (6 bases). The CDR3 consists of 15 residues. The V end was cut by 6 bases, the J end by 0 bases, with 11 bases between. Looked up from germline, CDR1 is LGHDT and CDR2 is YNNKEL (reference sequence). This CDR3 is CASSPDRTNTGELFF. In DNA form, the CDR3 reads TGTGCCAGCAGTCCCGACAGGACGAACACCGGGGAGCTGTTTTTT.

This clonotype was picked up a small number of times. This chain joins TRBV7-9 and TRBJ2-1; D may be TRBD2 (6 bases). In germline, CDR1 is SEHNR, CDR2 FQNEAQ (reference sequence). V gave up 4 bases and J gave up 3 bases, with 13 bases separating them. The CDR3 totals 15 residues. CDR3 amino acids: CASSSSGLVYNEQFF. The CDR3 DNA sequence: TGTGCCAGCAGCTCCTCGGGACTGGTCTACAATGAGCAGTTCTTC. Drawing the rest from reference TRBV7-9 and TRBJ2-1, the complete variable domain is DTGVSQNPRHKITKRGQNVTFRCDPISEHNRLYWYRQTLGQGPEFLTYFQNEAQLEKSRLLSDRFSAERPKGSFSTLEIQRTEQGDSAMYLCASSSSGLVYNEQFFGPGTRLTVL.

The chain joins TRBV9 to TRBJ2-7, with D possibly being TRBD1 (5 bases). The CDR3 is 14 residues long. Germline loops: CDR1 SGDLS, CDR2 YYNGEE. Trimming left V 2 bases short and J 0 bases short, with 9 bases between. The CDR3 reads CASSVDQGSYEQYF. In nucleotides, the CDR3 is TGTGCCAGCAGCGTGGATCAGGGCTCCTACGAGCAGTACTTC.

This clonotype was recorded a few times. The chain links TRBV11-2 to TRBJ2-5; 7 nucleotides align to TRBD1. The V and J ends lost 1 base and 2 bases, in that order; junction bases with no gene match: 4. Germline CDR1 and CDR2: SGHAT and FQNNGV. This CDR3 has 15 amino acids. The CDR3 sequence: CASSLAGQRQETQYF. The CDR3 nucleotides are TGTGCCAGCAGCTTAGCGGGACAGCGTCAAGAGACCCAGTACTTC.

CDR3 region: CASSTGVDEAYEQYF. The CDR3 bases are TGTGCCAGCAGCACAGGGGTCGACGAAGCCTACGAGCAGTACTTC. This chain uses TRBV9 with TRBJ2-7; 7 bases map to TRBD1. Trimming at V came to 4 bases and at J to 2 bases, leaving 9 bases not matched to a gene. Germline CDR1 reads SGDLS; CDR2 reads YYNGEE. This CDR3 has 15 residues.

The chain links TRBV7-7 to TRBJ1-4; D may be TRBD1 (6 bases). The CDR3 is made up of 15 amino acids. Trimming cost V 1 base and J 2 bases, with 8 bases left between them. CDR1 is SSHAT, CDR2 FNYEAQ, per germline (reference sequence). CDR3 amino acids: CASSLEGGTNEKLFF. The CDR3 DNA reads as TGTGCCAGCAGCTTAGAGGGGGGCACTAATGAAAAACTGTTTTTT.

This clonotype was seen only a few times. The CDR3 region has the DNA TGTGCCAGCTCACTCATCCTCGGGAGGACAGGGGGAAACATTCAGTACTTC. It is translated as CASSLILGRTGGNIQYF. The chain couples TRBV18 to TRBJ2-4; TRBD1 agrees at 10 bases. The CDR3 loop spans 17 amino acids. Germline V gene lookup returns CDR1 KGHSH and CDR2 LQKENI. With V trimmed by 4 bases and J by 6 bases, 12 bases remained unmatched. The variable domain in full, with the rest retrieved from reference TRBV18 and TRBJ2-4, is NAGVMQNPRHLVRRRGQEARLRCSPMKGHSHVYWYRQLPEEGLKFMVYLQKENIIDESGMPKERFSAEFPKEGPSILRIQQVVRGDSAAYFCASSLILGRTGGNIQYFGAGTRLSVL.

V usage is TRBV5-6 and J usage is TRBJ1-1, with a tentative D call TRBD1 (6 bases). V was cut by 4 bases and J by 1 base, with 14 bases left in between. Germline-derived CDR1 and CDR2 are SGHDT and YYEEEE. The CDR3 covers 15 residues. For the CDR3, the DNA is TGTGCCAGCAGCCTAGACTCGACAGGGAACACTGAAGCTTTCTTT. This gives the protein CASSLDSTGNTEAFF.

This clonotype was detected a few times. V usage is TRBV15 and J usage is TRBJ2-1; no reliable D call. The germline gives CDR1 LNHNV, CDR2 YYDKDF (reference sequence). The ends were cut back, 1 base at V and 6 bases at J, with 10 bases in the middle. This CDR3 is built from 14 residues. CDR3: CATSRATLRNEQFF. DNA for the CDR3: TGTGCCACCAGCAGAGCCACTCTCCGCAATGAGCAGTTCTTC.

In this sample, this clonotype turned up a few times. The chain uses TRBV20-1 and TRBJ2-7; D gene uncertain. The CDR3 spans 14 residues. Germline V gene data show CDR1 as DFQATT and CDR2 as SNEGSKA (reference sequence). Trimming took off 6 bases at V and 4 bases at J, with 19 bases between the two ends. The CDR3 DNA sequence: TGCAGTGCCGCCAAGGACGGAGAACTTTACGAGCAGTACTTC. Residues: CSAAKDGELYEQYF.

V is TRBV12-3 or TRBV12-4 and J is TRBJ2-5; D gene unclear. This CDR3 spans 13 amino acids. V lost 5 bases and J lost 5, with 12 bases in between. CDR3 sequence: CASSLQIIETQYF. CDR3 DNA sequence: TGTGCCAGCAGTCTACAGATTATCGAGACCCAGTACTTC.

V usage is TRBV15 and J usage is TRBJ2-7; D possibly uses TRBD1 or TRBD2 (5 bases each). Germline V gene lookup returns CDR1 LNHNV and CDR2 YYDKDF (reference sequence). Trimming cost V 7 bases and J 0 bases, with 13 bases left between them. The CDR3 consists of 14 residues. CDR3 sequence reads: CATTKGTNSYEQYF. In DNA, the CDR3 is TGTGCCACCACCAAGGGGACCAACTCCTACGAGCAGTACTTC.

This clonotype was observed a handful of times. The rearrangement joins TRBV5-5 to TRBJ2-5; the match to TRBD2 covers 8 bases. Judging by the DNA end, TRBJ2-7 fits better; the J call may be wrong. Germline CDR1 SGHKS, CDR2 YYEKEE (reference sequence). The CDR3 spans 14 residues. In nucleotides, the CDR3 is TGTGCCAGCAGCGTGCCGGGACTAGGGAACGAGCAGTACTTC. Amino acid sequence: CASSVPGLGNEQYF.

The sample holds a few counts of this clonotype. The genes are TRBV7-8 and TRBJ1-1; D is ambiguous. The V gene lost 0 bases and the J gene lost 6 bases, with 11 bases spanning the gap. The length of the CDR3 is 14 residues. The V gene's germline CDR1 is SGHVS and CDR2 FQNEAQ. The CDR3 nucleotides are TGTGCCAGCAGCTTAGCAGCGGGGTTCGCTGAAGCTTTCTTT. This translates into CASSLAAGFAEAFF.

The chain is built from TRBV6-5 and TRBJ2-7; a possible D gene is TRBD2 (7 bases). The V end was cut by 10 bases, the J end by 2 bases, with 12 bases between. Germline V gene data show CDR1 as MNHEY and CDR2 as SVGAGI. This CDR3 is built from 12 residues. The CDR3 DNA reads TGTGCCACCGGGGAGGGGGCCTACGAGCAGTACTTC. This translates into CATGEGAYEQYF.

In its sample, this clonotype was seen a few times. The chain carries TRBV5-4 and TRBJ2-7; no reliable D call. The CDR3 covers 13 residues. V lost 0 bases to trimming and J lost 5 bases, with 9 bases between them. Per germline, CDR1 SGHNT and CDR2 YYREEE (reference sequence). The CDR3 DNA is TGTGCCAGCAGCTTGGATGCGGTAAACGAGCAGTACTTC. It translates to CASSLDAVNEQYF.

This chain uses TRBV20-1 with TRBJ1-1; TRBD1 agrees at 8 bases. CDR3 length equals 14 residues. Germline V lookup: CDR1 DFQATT, CDR2 SNEGSKA (reference sequence). V shed 6 bases, J shed 1 base, and the junction held 7 bases outside the gene matches. The CDR3 sequence: CSAWTGRENTEAFF. CDR3 bases: TGCAGTGCGTGGACAGGGAGGGAGAACACTGAAGCTTTCTTT.

This clonotype has just a few counts. The V and J genes are TRBV28 and TRBJ2-7; 7 bases fit TRBD1. This CDR3 is built from 14 residues. Germline CDR1 MDHEN, CDR2 SYDVKM. V was pared by 5 bases and J by 3 bases, with 7 bases of the junction left unmatched. CDR3 coding DNA: TGTGCCAGCAGTCCACAGGGGACCAACTACGAGCAGTACTTC. As protein: CASSPQGTNYEQYF.

The rearrangement joins TRBV6-5 to TRBJ1-6; D gene ambiguous. Germline CDR1 reads MNHEY; CDR2 reads SVGAGI. The CDR3 covers 12 residues. The V and J ends lost 2 bases and 6 bases respectively, with 2 bases between them. Here the CDR3 DNA reads TGTGCCAGCAGTTACATTAATTCACCCCTCCACTTT. The encoded protein is CASSYINSPLHF.

This chain links TRBV21-1 with TRBJ2-7; the table names TRBD1, a call not compared with the DNA. TRBV21-1 represents a pseudogene. The CDR3 has 14 amino acids. The CDR3 DNA follows: TGTGCCAGCAGCTCCGAGGACAGGGTCTACGAGCAGTACTTC. Protein product: CASSSEDRVYEQYF.

This clonotype was counted at least ten times. The rearrangement links TRBV20-1 to TRBJ2-7; 9 bases agree with TRBD1. The V segment lost 2 bases and the J segment 3 bases; nucleotides outside the gene matches: 11. CDR1 DFQATT and CDR2 SNEGSKA come from the germline V gene (reference sequence). This CDR3 contains 16 residues. The CDR3 loop reads CSARSFGQGISYEQYF. CDR3 sequence (DNA): TGCAGTGCTAGATCCTTTGGACAGGGGATAAGCTACGAGCAGTACTTC.

The chain recombines TRBV29-1 with TRBJ2-2; 11 bases are a match to TRBD2. This CDR3 region has 15 residues. The V gene's germline CDR1 is SQVTM and CDR2 ANQGSEA. The V segment lost 1 base and the J segment 4 bases; nucleotides outside the gene matches: 2. The CDR3 protein is CSVEVLAGATGELFF. Written as DNA, the CDR3 is TGCAGCGTTGAAGTACTAGCGGGGGCCACCGGGGAGCTGTTTTTT.

In its sample, this clonotype was seen a few times. The chain links TRBV11-2 to TRBJ2-1, with 8 bases aligning to TRBD2. The length of the CDR3 is 16 residues. V was clipped by 4 bases and J by 7 bases; unmatched bases: 12. In germline, CDR1 is SGHAT, CDR2 FQNNGV. The DNA of the CDR3 is TGTGCCAGCAGCTCCCAGAGGGTAGTAGCGGGAAATGAGCAGTTCTTC. Amino acid sequence: CASSSQRVVAGNEQFF.

The V call is TRBV2, the J call TRBJ2-5; D tentatively reads TRBD1 or TRBD2 (6 bases each). Germline values: CDR1 SNHLY, CDR2 FYNNEI. This CDR3 has 15 amino acids. V gave up 9 bases and J gave up 4 bases, with 21 bases separating them. CDR3 amino acids: CASSVPGRGGETQYF. DNA of the CDR3: TGTGCCAGTAGCGTCCCCGGGAGAGGGGGAGAGACCCAGTACTTC.

This clonotype was seen a few times. The chain has TRBV6-4 and TRBJ2-3; D is perhaps TRBD1 (5 bases). Germline V gene data show CDR1 as MRHNA and CDR2 as SNTAGT. The CDR3 consists of 15 residues. Trimming cost V 2 bases and J 0 bases, with 9 bases left between them. CDR3 protein: CASSDRGSSTDTQYF. The CDR3 coding sequence is TGTGCCAGCAGTGACAGGGGCTCCAGCACAGATACGCAGTATTTT.

Concerning this clonotype itself: Mismatch with germline at one junction end may stem from a read error. V is TRBV11-2 and J is TRBJ2-7; D is possibly TRBD2 (5 bases). Germline loops: CDR1 SGHAT, CDR2 FQNNGV. The CDR3 totals 13 residues. The CDR3 loop is CAGSAGINYEQYF. In DNA, the CDR3 is TGTGCCGGCAGCGCCGGGATCAACTACGAGCAGTACTTC. Variable domain in full (rest from reference TRBV11-2 and TRBJ2-7): EAGVAQSPRYKIIEKRQSVAFWCNPISGHATLYWYQQILGQGPKLLIQFQNNGVVDDSQLPKDRFSAERLKGVDSTLKIQPAKLEDSAVYLCAGSAGINYEQYFGPGTRLTVT.

Only a few counts were recorded for this clonotype. The V gene is TRBV6-1, the J gene TRBJ2-4; D may be TRBD1 or TRBD2 (5 bases each). The CDR3 sequence is 18 residues long. Between the trimmed V and J ends, which lost 6 bases and 1 base, there was a span of 22 bases. In germline, CDR1 is MNHNS, CDR2 SASEGT. The CDR3 sequence: CASSPLVPGRGAKNIQYF. Here the CDR3 DNA reads TGTGCCAGCAGCCCATTAGTACCGGGGCGAGGTGCCAAAAACATTCAGTACTTC.